These 24 T cell receptor beta chains were all obtained from the same sample, sequenced in a study. TCRdb independently ran MiXCR on the RT-PCR reads; one entry per CDR3 protein. The repertoire holds approximately 720,000 distinct CDR3 sequences, with more than 13% as singletons. The sequencing sample was made of memory CD4+ T cells from blood. The receptor source for this set is a female donor in good health, serving as a healthy control.

This clonotype was recorded at least ten times. The J gene is TRBJ2-1, the V gene TRBV5-1, with 9 positions matching TRBD1. This CDR3 contains 16 residues. J lost 5 bases, V lost 4 bases, and 10 bases had no gene match. From germline, CDR1 is SGHRS and CDR2 YFSETQ. The CDR3 loop is CASSPGLGQGNNEQFF. In DNA form, the CDR3 reads TGCGCCAGCAGCCCCGGATTGGGACAGGGAAACAATGAGCAGTTCTTC.

The chain couples TRBV5-1 to TRBJ2-2; 13 positions agree with TRBD2. V lost 4 bases to trimming and J lost 2 bases; unmatched junction nucleotides: 2. This CDR3 has 16 residues. Per the germline V gene, CDR1 is SGHRS and CDR2 is YFSETQ. CDR3 protein: CASSRTSGGNTGELFF. The CDR3 DNA reads TGCGCCAGCAGCCGGACTAGCGGGGGAAACACCGGGGAGCTGTTTTTT.

This clonotype was seen a handful of times. The J gene is TRBJ2-5, the V gene TRBV7-2, with 8 bases lining up with TRBD2. The V segment lost 5 bases and the J segment 1 base; nucleotides outside the gene matches: 6. CDR3 size: 15 residues. The germline V gene encodes CDR1 SGHTA and CDR2 FQGNSA. CDR3 in amino acids: CASSRSGGRQETQYF. In DNA form, the CDR3 reads TGTGCCAGCAGCCGTTCGGGGGGGCGCCAAGAGACCCAGTACTTC.

This clonotype was seen repeatedly, ten times or more. V and J are TRBV6-2 or TRBV6-3 and TRBJ2-1; D is ambiguous. The CDR3 runs 12 residues. The germline V and J ends were trimmed by 5 bases and 0 bases, with 2 bases remaining between them. In germline, CDR1 is MNHEY, CDR2 SVGEGT. CDR3 bases: TGTGCCAGCAGTGGCTCCTACAATGAGCAGTTCTTC. Its translation: CASSGSYNEQFF.

This clonotype was detected ten times or more. The rearrangement joins TRBV6-5 to TRBJ2-7; D is undetermined. With 0 bases removed from V and 3 bases from J, the gap between germline ends came to 12 bases. The CDR3 extends over 15 amino acids. Germline values: CDR1 MNHEY, CDR2 SVGAGI. In nucleotides, the CDR3 is TGTGCCAGCAGTTACTCGCCCGCGCATCACTACGAGCAGTACTTC. This encodes CASSYSPAHHYEQYF.

This rearrangement joins TRBV28 to TRBJ1-2; 9 positions agree with TRBD1. The CDR3 length is 13 residues. V was pared by 7 bases and J by 7 bases, with 7 bases of the junction left unmatched. From germline, CDR1 is MDHEN and CDR2 SYDVKM. CDR3 protein: CASTPTGGRGYTF. The DNA for the CDR3 is TGTGCCAGCACCCCGACAGGGGGGCGTGGCTACACCTTC.

This clonotype occurred many times. The chain carries TRBV12-3 or TRBV12-4 and TRBJ2-5, with unresolved D. V shed 2 bases and J shed 5 bases, with 12 bases lying between them. The CDR3 has 14 residues. Written as DNA, the CDR3 is TGTGCCAGCAGTTTAACCAGTAGTTCGGAGACCCAGTACTTC. Translated: CASSLTSSSETQYF.

Of note for this clonotype: Just one base apart from a much larger clone, this may be a read error. This chain connects TRBV5-1 to TRBJ2-3; tentatively, D is TRBD2 (5 bases). CDR3 length equals 16 residues. Germline loops: CDR1 SGHRS, CDR2 YFSETQ. For the CDR3, the DNA is TGCGCCGGCAGCTTGGAACCTAGCATGGGCACAGATACGCAGTATTTT. It codes for CAGSLEPSMGTDTQYF.

This clonotype was recorded many times. The V gene is TRBV7-2, the J gene TRBJ2-1; D might be TRBD1 (6 bases). Germline CDR1 and CDR2: SGHTA and FQGNSA. The CDR3 length is 14 residues. The V gene lost 5 bases and the J gene lost 7 bases, with 15 bases spanning the gap. CDR3 nucleotides: TGTGCCAGCAGCCAGGGGCCAGCCGTAAATGAGCAGTTCTTC. Amino acids: CASSQGPAVNEQFF.

This clonotype turned up a few times. The V gene is TRBV3-1, the J gene TRBJ2-3; TRBD2 agrees at 7 bases. This CDR3 has 16 amino acids. CDR1 is LGHDT and CDR2 is YNNKEL in the germline V gene (reference sequence). Losses at the gene ends were 0 bases for V and 2 bases for J; bases not matched to a gene: 5. CDR3 in amino acids: CASSQDWGGDTDTQYF. The DNA of the CDR3 is TGTGCCAGCAGCCAAGACTGGGGGGGGGACACAGATACGCAGTATTTT.

This clonotype was detected ten times or more. The chain uses TRBV5-1 and TRBJ2-1, with 12 bases that match TRBD2. The CDR3 covers 18 residues. Germline-derived CDR1 and CDR2 are SGHRS and YFSETQ. Unmatched junction bases numbered 12, after V lost 1 base and J lost 7 bases. The CDR3 coding sequence is TGCGCCAGCAGCTTGCTCCCTGGACTAGCGGGATTCGGGAATGAGCAGTTCTTC. Translated: CASSLLPGLAGFGNEQFF.

This clonotype was seen a handful of times. The CDR3: CASRSGTQGNTIYF. The CDR3 nucleotides are TGCGCCAGCAGGTCCGGGACTCAAGGAAACACCATATATTTT. The chain couples TRBV5-1 to TRBJ1-3; TRBD1 is a possible D gene (5 bases). This CDR3 comprises 14 residues. The V end lost 5 bases, the J end lost 4 bases, and 13 bases lay between the germline ends. Germline lookup yields CDR1 SGHRS and CDR2 YFSETQ. Complete variable domain (other parts from reference TRBV5-1 and TRBJ1-3): KAGVTQTPRYLIKTRGQQVTLSCSPISGHRSVSWYQQTPGQGLQFLFEYFSETQRNKGNFPGRFSGRQFSNSRSEMNVSTLELGDSALYLCASRSGTQGNTIYFGEGSWLTVV.

This clonotype was seen only a few times. The genes are TRBV10-2 and TRBJ2-3; the match to TRBD2 covers 7 bases. Per the germline V gene, CDR1 is WSHSY and CDR2 is SAAADI. There are 16 residues in the CDR3. The V segment lost 8 bases and the J segment 5 bases; nucleotides outside the gene matches: 16. CDR3 loop: CASARGPRELGDTQYF. CDR3 nucleotide sequence: TGCGCCAGCGCCCGCGGCCCGCGGGAGCTAGGAGATACGCAGTATTTT.

The chain carries TRBV5-1 and TRBJ1-1, with D perhaps TRBD1 (6 bases). CDR1 is SGHRS and CDR2 is YFSETQ in the germline V gene. Between the trimmed V and J ends, which lost 6 bases and 6 bases, there was a span of 18 bases. The CDR3 length is 14 residues. The CDR3 loop is CASTSTGAGPEAFF. CDR3 DNA sequence: TGCGCCAGCACCTCAACGGGGGCAGGACCTGAAGCTTTCTTT.

This clonotype was observed at least ten times. The chain joins TRBV27 to TRBJ1-6, with unresolved D. The CDR3 is made up of 12 amino acids. Germline-derived CDR1 and CDR2 are MNHEY and SMNVEV (reference sequence). V lost 3 bases, J lost 3 bases, and 0 bases lay in between. As DNA, the CDR3 is TGTGCCAGCAGTTTCTATAATTCACCCCTCCACTTT. This sequence encodes CASSFYNSPLHF.

This clonotype was observed a few times. The chain has TRBV7-2 and TRBJ2-1, with D uncertain. CDR3 length equals 11 residues. V lost 5 bases to trimming and J lost 9 bases, with 8 bases between them. Germline CDR1 reads SGHTA; CDR2 reads FQGNSA. CDR3 sequence: CASSRESEQFF. The CDR3, as DNA: TGTGCCAGCAGCAGGGAAAGTGAGCAGTTCTTC.

There are a few counts of this clonotype. This chain joins TRBV19 and TRBJ2-1; the match to TRBD2 covers 13 bases. Germline V gene lookup returns CDR1 LNHDA and CDR2 SQIVND (reference sequence). CDR3 length equals 17 residues. V gave up 5 bases and J gave up 5 bases; unmatched junction bases: 9. The CDR3 loop is CASSRGRTSGSNNEQFF. The CDR3 DNA is TGTGCCAGTAGTCGAGGTCGGACTAGCGGGAGTAACAATGAGCAGTTCTTC.

The chain has TRBV18 and TRBJ1-5; D is perhaps TRBD1 (6 bases). The CDR3 consists of 13 residues. Between the trimmed V and J ends, which lost 8 bases and 5 bases, there was a span of 13 bases. CDR1 and CDR2 from the germline V gene are KGHSH and LQKENI. The CDR3 region is CASTQGLDQPQHF. The CDR3 nucleotides read TGTGCCAGCACTCAGGGGCTCGATCAGCCCCAGCATTTT.

The V and J genes are TRBV18 and TRBJ2-7; a weak D match, TRBD2 (6 bases). V was shortened by 4 bases and J by 0 bases, with 16 bases between the two germline ends. Germline-derived CDR1 and CDR2 are KGHSH and LQKENI. CDR3 length equals 16 residues. CDR3 sequence: CASSLKGLTVSYEQYF. The CDR3 region has the DNA TGTGCCAGCTCACTAAAGGGACTCACCGTCTCCTACGAGCAGTACTTC.

This clonotype was seen a handful of times. The chain is built from TRBV11-2 and TRBJ2-7, with 8 positions matching TRBD1. This CDR3 region has 15 residues. The V gene's germline CDR1 is SGHAT and CDR2 FQNNGV. The V and J ends lost 5 bases and 4 bases, in that order; junction bases with no gene match: 10. The CDR3, as DNA: TGTGCCAGCAGCATCCGGACAGGGTGGGGATACGAGCAGTACTTC. Encoded protein: CASSIRTGWGYEQYF.

The sample holds many counts of this clonotype. The rearrangement uses TRBV15 and TRBJ2-3, with D perhaps assigned TRBD1 or TRBD2 (5 bases each). Germline lookup yields CDR1 LNHNV and CDR2 YYDKDF (reference sequence). V lost 5 bases and J lost 1, with 19 bases in between. The CDR3 totals 17 residues. CDR3 DNA sequence: TGTGCCACCAGCCGAAGACGAGGGGCCCCGGGCACAGATACGCAGTATTTT. Translated, it gives CATSRRRGAPGTDTQYF.

The chain links TRBV6-6 to TRBJ1-4, with D perhaps matching TRBD1 (6 bases). Germline CDR1 reads MNHNY; CDR2 reads SVGAGI (reference sequence). This CDR3 comprises 14 residues. Trimming stripped 8 bases from V and 1 base from J, with 11 bases between. The CDR3 is CASRRQETNEKLFF. DNA for the CDR3: TGTGCCAGCCGCCGACAGGAAACTAATGAAAAACTGTTTTTT.

This clonotype was counted only a few times. The rearrangement joins TRBV12-3 or TRBV12-4 to TRBJ2-5; D is unclear. The CDR3 loop spans 14 amino acids. V was pared by 3 bases and J by 6 bases, with 14 bases between. The CDR3 coding sequence is TGTGCCAGCAGTTTCAGTGTAGGTGGTAAGACCCAGTACTTC. Translated: CASSFSVGGKTQYF.

The rearrangement uses TRBV24-1 and TRBJ2-5; TRBD2 agrees at 10 bases. V dropped 4 bases and J dropped 3; count of bases not matched to a gene: 4. This CDR3 contains 15 residues. The germline V gene has CDR1 KGHDR and CDR2 SFDVKD. The CDR3 sequence is CATSDSGLAEETQYF. CDR3 coding DNA: TGTGCCACCAGTGACTCAGGACTAGCGGAAGAGACCCAGTACTTC.